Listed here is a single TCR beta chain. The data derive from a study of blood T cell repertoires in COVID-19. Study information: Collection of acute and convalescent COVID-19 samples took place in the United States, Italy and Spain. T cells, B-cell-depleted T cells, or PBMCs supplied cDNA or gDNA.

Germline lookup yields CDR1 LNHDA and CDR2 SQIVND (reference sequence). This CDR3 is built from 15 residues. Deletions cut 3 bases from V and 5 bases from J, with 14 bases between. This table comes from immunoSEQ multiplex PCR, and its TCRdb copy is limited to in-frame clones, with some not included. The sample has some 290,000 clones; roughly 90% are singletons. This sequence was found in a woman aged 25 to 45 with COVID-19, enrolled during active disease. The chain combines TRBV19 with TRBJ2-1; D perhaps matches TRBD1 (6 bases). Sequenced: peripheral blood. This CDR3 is CASSILQGPNNEQFF. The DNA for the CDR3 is TGTGCCAGTAGTATTTTACAGGGCCCTAACAATGAGCAGTTCTTC.